One and the same sample provided the 30 T cell receptor beta chains below, sequenced in a study of cytomegalovirus exposure and HLA in healthy donors. The table came from immunoSEQ multiplex PCR; TCRdb's copy has only in-frame clones and leaves some out. Found here are some 170,000 clones, roughly 90% of them singletons; the top ten hold 4.2%. What was sequenced was PBMCs. Every receptor here comes from a man younger than 30 in good health and CMV-seropositive.

In DNA form, the CDR3 reads TGTGCCAGCAGCTTTAAGGTCCGACAGGGGAGGTACACTGAAGCTTTCTTT. Translating gives CASSFKVRQGRYTEAFF. The rearrangement joins TRBV5-6 to TRBJ1-1; 8 positions match TRBD1. This CDR3 region has 17 residues. Losses at the gene ends were 2 bases for V and 3 bases for J; bases not matched to a gene: 12. Germline assignment: CDR1 SGHDT and CDR2 YYEEEE.

This clone was counted once. The CDR3: CASSWTGGTGELFF. CDR3 coding DNA: TGTGCCAGCAGTTGGACAGGGGGTACCGGGGAGCTGTTTTTT. The chain recombines TRBV27 with TRBJ2-2; TRBD1 matches 10 bases. The V gene's germline CDR1 is MNHEY and CDR2 SMNVEV (reference sequence). The CDR3 runs 14 residues. J gave up 5 bases and V 4 bases, and 1 base lay outside the gene matches.

The V call is TRBV5-1, the J call TRBJ2-3, with 10 bases identical to TRBD2. This CDR3 has 18 residues. Germline assignment: CDR1 SGHRS and CDR2 YFSETQ. J lost 2 bases, V lost 1 base, and 10 bases had no gene match. Written as DNA, the CDR3 is TGCGCCAGCAGCTTGAGTCTAGCGGGAGAGTCACTCACAGATACGCAGTATTTT. Encoded protein: CASSLSLAGESLTDTQYF.

V and J are TRBV19 and TRBJ2-2; tentatively, D is TRBD2 (6 bases). The CDR3 extends over 16 amino acids. The V gene's germline CDR1 is LNHDA and CDR2 SQIVND (reference sequence). The V end was cut by 7 bases, the J end by 4 bases, with 19 bases between. The DNA for the CDR3 is TGTGCCAGTAAAACGGGAGCCGGGCTGGGCACCGGGGAGCTGTTTTTT. This encodes CASKTGAGLGTGELFF.

V gene TRBV5-1 combines with J gene TRBJ2-1; 8 bases line up with TRBD1. The ends lost 5 bases at V and 7 bases at J; junction bases unmatched: 11. Germline V CDR1 and CDR2: SGHRS, YFSETQ. This CDR3 is 15 amino acids long. The CDR3, as DNA: TGCGCCAGCAGACCCGGGACAGGACGACGGAATGAGCAGTTCTTC. Translating gives CASRPGTGRRNEQFF.

The chain carries TRBV7-2 and TRBJ2-1, with TRBD1 matching 10 bases. The CDR3 loop spans 15 amino acids. Looked up from germline, CDR1 is SGHTA and CDR2 is FQGNSA. J lost 1 base, V lost 5 bases, and 2 bases had no gene match. For the CDR3, the DNA is TGTGCCAGCAGCAGGGACAGGGGTTCCTACAATGAGCAGTTCTTC. This encodes CASSRDRGSYNEQFF.

The V call is TRBV19, the J call TRBJ2-3, with D hard to call. This CDR3 contains 13 residues. The V and J ends lost 5 bases and 2 bases respectively, with 8 bases between them. Germline assignment: CDR1 LNHDA and CDR2 SQIVND (reference sequence). The CDR3 DNA is TGTGCCAGTAGTCTGCGCGACACAGATACGCAGTATTTT. Its protein is CASSLRDTDTQYF.

This chain connects TRBV9 to TRBJ1-2; TRBD1 might be the D (6 bases). CDR1 SGDLS and CDR2 YYNGEE come from the germline V gene. The CDR3 has 14 residues. V lost 0 bases to trimming and J lost 5 bases, with 11 bases between them. In DNA, the CDR3 is TGTGCCAGCAGCGTAGAGACAGGCCAATATGGCTACACCTTC. Encoded protein: CASSVETGQYGYTF.

The chain links TRBV29-1 to TRBJ2-3, with D perhaps TRBD2 (6 bases). Per the germline V gene, CDR1 is SQVTM and CDR2 is ANQGSEA. Trimming stripped 2 bases from V and 1 base from J, with 13 bases between. The CDR3 is 15 amino acids. The CDR3 DNA follows: TGCAGCGTTGAACCAACGGGACTCGGCACAGATACGCAGTATTTT. This encodes CSVEPTGLGTDTQYF.

V is TRBV7-2 and J is TRBJ1-5; 7 bases fit TRBD1. This CDR3 region has 14 residues. V trimming: 5 bases; J trimming: 1 base; junction bases outside the gene matches: 2. Germline lookup yields CDR1 SGHTA and CDR2 FQGNSA. Here the CDR3 DNA reads TGTGCCAGCAGCCACAGGGGCAGCAATCAGCCCCAGCATTTT. Its protein is CASSHRGSNQPQHF.

This clone was detected only once. The chain combines TRBV7-2 with TRBJ1-4; 9 nucleotides line up with TRBD1. Germline loops: CDR1 SGHTA, CDR2 FQGNSA. With 3 bases clipped from V and 4 bases from J, the junction kept 15 bases outside the gene matches. This CDR3 contains 19 residues. CDR3 loop: CASSFGAVWTGENNEKLFF. The CDR3 DNA is TGTGCCAGCAGCTTCGGCGCTGTTTGGACAGGGGAAAATAATGAAAAACTGTTTTTT.

This clone has a handful of counts. The chain carries TRBV12-5 and TRBJ1-5, with 8 positions matching TRBD1. The CDR3 sequence is 15 residues long. V trimming: 7 bases; J trimming: 2 bases; junction bases outside the gene matches: 7. Germline assignment: CDR1 LGHNT and CDR2 FRNRAP. The CDR3 protein is CASAFGQGGNQPQHF. The CDR3 DNA follows: TGTGCTAGTGCATTCGGACAGGGTGGCAATCAGCCCCAGCATTTT.

The chain links TRBV2 to TRBJ2-7; tentatively, D is TRBD2 (6 bases). The germline V gene encodes CDR1 SNHLY and CDR2 FYNNEI. V was trimmed by 7 bases and J by 4 bases, leaving 17 bases between them. The CDR3 is made up of 14 amino acids. The CDR3 reads CASTFPRGSYEQYF. The CDR3 DNA reads TGTGCCAGCACCTTCCCGCGGGGATCGTACGAGCAGTACTTC.

The rearrangement uses TRBV9 and TRBJ1-2; 9 nucleotides agree with TRBD1. CDR3 length: 15 amino acids. V lost 3 bases to trimming and J lost 4 bases; unmatched junction nucleotides: 7. In germline, CDR1 is SGDLS, CDR2 YYNGEE. This CDR3 is CASSEEDRGFYGYTF. In nucleotides, the CDR3 is TGTGCCAGCAGCGAAGAGGACAGGGGATTCTATGGCTACACCTTC.

V and J are TRBV28 and TRBJ1-5; 8 positions match TRBD1. This CDR3 has 15 residues. Germline CDR1 MDHEN, CDR2 SYDVKM. V dropped 6 bases and J dropped 0; count of bases not matched to a gene: 4. CDR3 nucleotides: TGTGCCAGCAGACGGACAGGGAATAGCAATCAGCCCCAGCATTTT. Translating it yields CASRRTGNSNQPQHF.

This chain links TRBV27 with TRBJ2-3; the D gene is possibly TRBD1 (6 bases). Between the trimmed V and J ends, which lost 5 bases and 5 bases, there was a span of 14 bases. This CDR3 has 14 amino acids. The germline gives CDR1 MNHEY, CDR2 SMNVEV (reference sequence). The CDR3 sequence is CASSQGGFKDTQYF. The CDR3 coding sequence is TGTGCCAGCAGTCAAGGGGGATTCAAAGATACGCAGTATTTT.

This chain joins TRBV7-2 and TRBJ1-1; 7 bases fit TRBD1. This CDR3 comprises 14 residues. The V gene's germline CDR1 is SGHTA and CDR2 FQGNSA. The junction had 4 bases not matched to a gene; V was cut back by 5 bases and J by 1 base. This CDR3 is CASSPGTANTEAFF. In nucleotides, the CDR3 is TGTGCCAGCAGCCCCGGGACAGCGAACACTGAAGCTTTCTTT.

The chain carries TRBV6-1 and TRBJ1-2; perhaps TRBD1 as D (6 bases). This CDR3 has 16 amino acids. V gave up 2 bases and J gave up 4 bases, with 17 bases separating them. Looked up from germline, CDR1 is MNHNS and CDR2 is SASEGT. CDR3 sequence (DNA): TGTGCCAGCAGTGAATTTCGGGACATCGCCCCCTATGGCTACACCTTC. It encodes CASSEFRDIAPYGYTF.

This clone was found once. V usage is TRBV14 and J usage is TRBJ2-1; 7 positions agree with TRBD1. Germline assignment: CDR1 SGHDN and CDR2 FVKESK. The CDR3 runs 18 residues. V trimming: 3 bases; J trimming: 6 bases; junction bases outside the gene matches: 17. This chain's CDR3 is CASSQALAPDRVRNEQFF. CDR3 bases: TGTGCCAGCAGCCAGGCCCTGGCTCCCGACAGGGTCCGCAATGAGCAGTTCTTC.

The chain joins TRBV6-6 to TRBJ1-2, with D unclear. The V gene lost 4 bases and the J gene lost 4 bases, with 7 bases spanning the gap. The CDR3 has 12 residues. Germline V lookup: CDR1 MNHNY, CDR2 SVGAGI (reference sequence). The CDR3 is CASSSQSYGYTF. For the CDR3, the DNA is TGTGCCAGCAGTTCACAGAGCTATGGCTACACCTTC.

The chain employs TRBV11-2 and TRBJ2-7; a possible D gene is TRBD2 (5 bases). The CDR3 is made up of 15 amino acids. The germline V and J ends were trimmed by 3 bases and 4 bases, with 16 bases remaining between them. Germline V gives CDR1 SGHAT, CDR2 FQNNGV. The CDR3 DNA follows: TGTGCCAGCAGCTTTAGCGCCCGGAGCGTGTACGAGCAGTACTTC. It translates to CASSFSARSVYEQYF.

The rearrangement links TRBV5-4 to TRBJ1-4; the D gene is possibly TRBD1 (6 bases). Looked up from germline, CDR1 is SGHNT and CDR2 is YYREEE (reference sequence). V was pared by 4 bases and J by 4 bases, with 14 bases between. The CDR3 covers 15 residues. The CDR3 here is CASSRSTGNNEKLFF. CDR3 sequence (DNA): TGTGCCAGCAGCCGGTCGACAGGAAATAATGAAAAACTGTTTTTT.

This chain joins TRBV12-1 and TRBJ1-5; the table's D call, TRBD1, was not checked against the DNA. TRBV12-1 is listed as a pseudogene. The CDR3 totals 19 residues. In DNA form, the CDR3 reads TGTGCCAGCAGCCCCAACGATCTGCAGGGGTCGGGTAGCAATCAGCCCCAGCATTTT. This sequence encodes CASSPNDLQGSGSNQPQHF.

The CDR3 is CASSSLPGGGLYEQYF. CDR3 DNA: TGTGCCAGCAGCTCGCTTCCGGGAGGGGGGCTCTACGAGCAGTACTTC. The chain links TRBV7-6 to TRBJ2-7; 8 positions match TRBD2. Germline lookup yields CDR1 SGHVS and CDR2 FNYEAQ. The V gene end was trimmed by 4 bases and the J gene end by 3 bases; junction bases not matched to a gene: 11. The CDR3 spans 16 residues. Together with reference TRBV7-6 and TRBJ2-7, the CDR3 gives the full variable domain: GAGVSQSPRYKVTKRGQDVALRCDPISGHVSLYWYRQALGQGPEFLTYFNYEAQQDKSGLPNDRFSAERPEGSISTLTIQRTEQRDSAMYRCASSSLPGGGLYEQYFGPGTRLTVT.

The chain couples TRBV6-4 to TRBJ2-7, with D tentatively TRBD2 (6 bases). With 2 bases removed from V and 7 bases from J, the gap between germline ends came to 21 bases. Germline V gene lookup returns CDR1 MRHNA and CDR2 SNTAGT. This CDR3 has 16 amino acids. The CDR3 DNA sequence: TGTGCCAGCAGTGACCTCGATGGGGGGTCTATGCGGGAGCAGTACTTC. The encoded protein is CASSDLDGGSMREQYF.

This chain joins TRBV2 and TRBJ1-5; D unclear. Trimming shortened V by 5 bases and J by 0 bases, and 8 bases separated the two germline ends. Germline-derived CDR1 and CDR2 are SNHLY and FYNNEI. This CDR3 spans 14 amino acids. The CDR3 reads CASSNEYSNQPQHF. CDR3 DNA: TGTGCCAGCAGTAACGAGTATAGCAATCAGCCCCAGCATTTT.

The chain couples TRBV4-2 to TRBJ2-1, with TRBD2 matching over 13 bases. Per the germline V gene, CDR1 is LGHNA and CDR2 is YNFKEQ. The CDR3 extends over 17 amino acids. The junction had 6 bases not matched to a gene; V was cut back by 0 bases and J by 7 bases. The CDR3 loop is CASSQEVGLAGANEQFF. The CDR3 region has the DNA TGTGCCAGCAGCCAAGAAGTCGGACTAGCGGGAGCGAATGAGCAGTTCTTC.

V and J are TRBV28 and TRBJ1-1; weak D call: TRBD1 (5 bases). Trimming removed 4 bases from V and 5 bases from J, with 14 bases in between. The CDR3 spans 14 residues. The germline CDR1 and CDR2 sequences are MDHEN and SYDVKM. The CDR3 DNA is TGTGCCAGCAGTTCTTCTACAGGTGTAACTGAAGCTTTCTTT. This codes for CASSSSTGVTEAFF.

This clone showed up just once. The rearrangement uses TRBV5-6 and TRBJ2-6; D might be TRBD1 (6 bases). This CDR3 is 17 amino acids long. V was trimmed by 1 base and J by 4 bases, leaving 15 bases between them. Germline V lookup: CDR1 SGHDT, CDR2 YYEEEE. CDR3 sequence reads: CASSLSLGALGANVLTF. CDR3 DNA: TGTGCCAGCAGCTTGTCCCTGGGGGCTCTAGGGGCCAACGTCCTGACTTTC.

V is TRBV19 and J is TRBJ1-2; D might be TRBD1 (6 bases). Trimming left V 5 bases short and J 4 bases short, with 11 bases between. The length of the CDR3 is 13 residues. Germline V lookup: CDR1 LNHDA, CDR2 SQIVND (reference sequence). In nucleotides, the CDR3 is TGTGCCAGTAGTTCCCCAGGGGCCTATGGCTACACCTTC. Its translation: CASSSPGAYGYTF.